This paragraph covers one T cell receptor (beta chain) sequence. Antigen: not known. This specimen belongs to a study of CD8 T cells in ankylosing spondylitis. Overall study results and limits: In ankylosing spondylitis blood, a motif of about 8 highly homologous TCR beta variants appeared characteristic. Reportedly, disease-linked clones are significantly enriched in ankylosing spondylitis patients' matched synovial fluid. Certain motif variants had earlier appeared in reactive arthritis synovial fluid and blood.

TCR beta libraries were made by quantitative 5'-RACE with molecular barcodes. TCRdb independently ran MiXCR on the 5' RACE reads; one entry per CDR3 protein. The data show about 210,000 distinct CDR3 sequences, more than 5.5% seen once. This CDR3 has 13 residues. V was trimmed by 4 bases and J by 7 bases, leaving 11 bases between them. Germline CDR1 SGHAT, CDR2 FQNNGV. The sequence came from a male donor with ankylosing spondylitis. The rearrangement links TRBV11-2 to TRBJ2-1; no clear D. The sequenced sample consisted of blood, either unsorted or a sorted T cell fraction (not recorded which). CDR3 nucleotide sequence: TGTGCCAGCAGCTCTCCGGACCGAAATGAGCAGTTCTTC. This encodes CASSSPDRNEQFF.